Presented here are 3 T cell receptor beta chains from one specimen sequenced in a study of siplizumab effects on memory and regulatory T cells. The protocol was immunoSEQ multiplex PCR, while the TCRdb copy is restricted to in-frame clones and leaves out a portion. The data show 26,000 or so clones, around 84% seen once. The sequenced material came from memory CD4+ T cells sorted from blood. The receptors were sampled from a human donor in good health.

The V gene is TRBV19, the J gene TRBJ1-5; possibly TRBD1 for D (5 bases). The CDR3 runs to 14 residues. Germline-derived CDR1 and CDR2 are LNHDA and SQIVND (reference sequence). V was pared by 5 bases and J by 7 bases, with 15 bases between. The CDR3 nucleotides read TGTGCCAGTAGTGGGGGGGGGATGAGACAGCCCCAGCATTTT. It yields the protein CASSGGGMRQPQHF.

V gene TRBV7-3 combines with J gene TRBJ2-7; D not certain. Trimming removed 2 bases at V and 6 bases at J, with 11 bases between. The CDR3 contains 13 residues. From germline, CDR1 is SGHTA and CDR2 FQGTGA. Here the CDR3 DNA reads TGTGCCAGCAGCTTATCCCAGCTGAGCGAGCAGTACTTC. Protein product: CASSLSQLSEQYF.

The V gene is TRBV6-1, the J gene TRBJ2-5; 7 bases align to TRBD1. V lost 10 bases, J lost 3 bases, and 11 bases stayed unmatched. The CDR3 runs 14 residues. Germline loops: CDR1 MNHNS, CDR2 SASEGT. In DNA, the CDR3 is TGTGCCACCCGGCGGACAGGTTTAAAAGAGACCCAGTACTTC. Translating it yields CATRRTGLKETQYF.